Sequencing of this TCR beta chain was carried out in a study of blood T cell repertoires in COVID-19 (TCRdb year 2020). For context, the study as a whole: Collaborator samples came from the United States, Italy and Spain and covered acute and convalescent phases of COVID-19. The prospective study material was composed of cDNA or gDNA derived from T cells, B-cell-depleted T cells, or PBMCs. The dataset comprised deeply sampled blood TCRbeta repertoires from subjects exposed to, actively infected with, or recovered from COVID-19. A freely available public database, intended as a resource for researchers studying the immune response to SARS-CoV-2, is where the repertoires were released. The samples were drawn from two sources: the first 160 participants of the ongoing ImmuneRACE study, and 1,200 or so subjects contributed by 6 global collaborators. The sample metadata nearly always contained a de-identified subject ID, COVID-19 status, age in years and sex. Where available, HLA class I and class II types were taken from metadata supplied by the sample provider and were not determined by assay-based typing. Broad study findings and their caveats: The amount of clinical and demographic metadata varied by source and participant and was provided uncurated.

Of note for this clone: Its binding antigen is unknown. No base qualities exist here, and no much larger clone lies one base off it.

TCRbeta CDR3 regions were amplified from genomic DNA by means of the immunoSEQ Assay, a bias-controlled multiplex PCR. Per the authors' processing: Within the assay, amplification of reference gene primers was used to estimate how many nucleated cells each sample contained. Sequence reads were collapsed and filtered to measure the absolute abundance of every unique TCRbeta CDR3 rearrangement. Productive Simpson clonality was computed per sample as the square root of Simpson's diversity index over productive rearrangements. TCRdb mirrors the immuneACCESS table, restricted to in-frame sequences. Some clones are absent from its copies; in checked studies, under half trace to an unresolved V gene, and the reason for the others is unknown. That table furnishes V, J and clone size, whereas the DNA furnished D and trimming. The sample profile shows 90,000 to 130,000 clones; about 89% of them were found once. The ten largest clones add up to 3.5% to 4.5% of the sample.

Whole blood was collected in K2EDTA tubes by collaborating institutions according to the institutions' own protocols. Collaborator samples were shipped for TCRbeta analysis as frozen whole blood, isolated PBMCs, or DNA extracted from either sample type. In the germline V gene, CDR1 corresponds to MGHDK and CDR2 to SYGVNS. V drops 0 bases and J drops 1 base, leaving 6 bases in between. Measured from the cysteine to the phenylalanine, the CDR3 is 14 residues long. Only CDR3 DNA remains: 42 bases, in frame from the first base. The rearrangement combines TRBV25-1 with TRBJ1-1, with the D gene call left open. Sequencing was done on a sample of peripheral blood. The sequence was collected from a man in his forties with acute or convalescent COVID-19. The nucleotides read TGTGCCAGCAGTGAATATCCGGGGAACACTGAAGCTTTCTTT. It encodes CASSEYPGNTEAFF.